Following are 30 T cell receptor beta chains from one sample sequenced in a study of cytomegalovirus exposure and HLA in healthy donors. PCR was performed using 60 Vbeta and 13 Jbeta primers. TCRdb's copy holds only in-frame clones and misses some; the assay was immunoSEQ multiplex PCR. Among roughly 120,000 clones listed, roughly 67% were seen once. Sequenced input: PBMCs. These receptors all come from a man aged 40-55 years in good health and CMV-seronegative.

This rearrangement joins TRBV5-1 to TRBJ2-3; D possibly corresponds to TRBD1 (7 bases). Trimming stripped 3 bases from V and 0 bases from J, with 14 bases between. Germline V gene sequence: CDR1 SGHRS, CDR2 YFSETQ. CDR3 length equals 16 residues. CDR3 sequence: CASSWTGGTSTDTQYF. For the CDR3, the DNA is TGCGCCAGCAGCTGGACAGGTGGGACTAGCACAGATACGCAGTATTTT.

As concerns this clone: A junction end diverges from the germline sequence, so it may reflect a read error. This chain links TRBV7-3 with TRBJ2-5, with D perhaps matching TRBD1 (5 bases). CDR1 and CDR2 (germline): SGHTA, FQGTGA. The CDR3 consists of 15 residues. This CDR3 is CSSSWRRDSLETQYF. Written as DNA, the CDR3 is TGTTCCAGCAGCTGGCGACGAGACAGTTTGGAGACCCAGTACTTC.

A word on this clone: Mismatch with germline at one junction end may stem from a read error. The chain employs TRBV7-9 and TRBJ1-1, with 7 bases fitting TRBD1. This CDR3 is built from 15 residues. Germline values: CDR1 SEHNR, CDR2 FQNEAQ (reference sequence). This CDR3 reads CSSSLVQGPSTEAFF. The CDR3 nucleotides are TGTTCCAGCAGCTTAGTACAGGGGCCCAGCACTGAAGCTTTCTTT.

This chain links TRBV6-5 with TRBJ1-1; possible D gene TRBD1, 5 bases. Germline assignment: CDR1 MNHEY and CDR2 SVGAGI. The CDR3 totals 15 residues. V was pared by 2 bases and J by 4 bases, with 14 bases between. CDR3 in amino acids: CASSYQGNGGTEAFF. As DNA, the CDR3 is TGTGCCAGCAGTTACCAAGGGAACGGGGGCACTGAAGCTTTCTTT.

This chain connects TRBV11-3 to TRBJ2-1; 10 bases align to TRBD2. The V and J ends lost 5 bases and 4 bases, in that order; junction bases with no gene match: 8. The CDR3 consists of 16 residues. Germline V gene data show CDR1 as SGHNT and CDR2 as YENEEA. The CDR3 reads CASSARTSGTYNEQFF. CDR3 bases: TGTGCCAGCAGCGCCCGGACTAGCGGAACTTACAATGAGCAGTTCTTC.

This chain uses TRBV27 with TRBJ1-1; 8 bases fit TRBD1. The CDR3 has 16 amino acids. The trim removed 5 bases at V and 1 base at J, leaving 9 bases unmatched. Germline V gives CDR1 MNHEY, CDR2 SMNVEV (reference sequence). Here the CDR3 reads CASSLRTGYKNTEAFF. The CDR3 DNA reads TGTGCCAGCAGTCTACGGACAGGGTACAAGAACACTGAAGCTTTCTTT.

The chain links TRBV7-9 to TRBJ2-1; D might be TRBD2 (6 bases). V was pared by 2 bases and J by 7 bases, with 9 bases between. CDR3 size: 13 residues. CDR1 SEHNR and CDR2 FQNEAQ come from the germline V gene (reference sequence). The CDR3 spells CASSLRRGNEQFF. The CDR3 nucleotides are TGTGCCAGCAGCTTACGTCGGGGGAATGAGCAGTTCTTC.

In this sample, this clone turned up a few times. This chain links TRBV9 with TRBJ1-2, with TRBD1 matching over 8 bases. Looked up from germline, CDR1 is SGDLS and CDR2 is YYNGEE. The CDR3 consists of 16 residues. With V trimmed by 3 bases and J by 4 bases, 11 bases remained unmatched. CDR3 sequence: CASSEPWTGRGYGYTF. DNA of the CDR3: TGTGCCAGCAGCGAGCCCTGGACAGGGCGGGGCTATGGCTACACCTTC.

The CDR3 reads CASSPPGGREQYF. The CDR3 nucleotides are TGTGCCAGCAGCCCCCCGGGGGGGCGCGAGCAGTACTTC. The V gene is TRBV7-3, the J gene TRBJ2-7; TRBD2 agrees at 8 bases. This CDR3 comprises 13 residues. The V gene end was trimmed by 5 bases and the J gene end by 6 bases; junction bases not matched to a gene: 6. Germline V CDR1 and CDR2: SGHTA, FQGTGA. The full variable domain, in which reference TRBV7-3 and TRBJ2-7 provide the parts outside the CDR3, is GAGVSQTPSNKVTEKGKYVELRCDPISGHTALYWYRQSLGQGPEFLIYFQGTGAADDSGLPNDRFFAVRPEGSVSTLKIQRTERGDSAVYLCASSPPGGREQYFGPGTRLTVT.

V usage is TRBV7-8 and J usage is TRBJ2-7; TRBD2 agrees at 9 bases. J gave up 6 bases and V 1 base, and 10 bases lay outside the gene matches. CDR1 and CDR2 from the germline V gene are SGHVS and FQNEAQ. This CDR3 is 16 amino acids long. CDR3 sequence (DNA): TGTGCCAGCAGCTTAGTGGGGCGGGGGGGCCGGACCGAGCAGTACTTC. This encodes CASSLVGRGGRTEQYF.

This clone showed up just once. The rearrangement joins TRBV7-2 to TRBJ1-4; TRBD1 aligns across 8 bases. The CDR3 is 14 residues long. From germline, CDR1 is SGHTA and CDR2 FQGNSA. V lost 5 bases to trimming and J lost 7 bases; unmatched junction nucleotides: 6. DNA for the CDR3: TGTGCCAGCAGCGTAAAGACAGGGGCTGAAAAACTGTTTTTT. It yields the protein CASSVKTGAEKLFF.

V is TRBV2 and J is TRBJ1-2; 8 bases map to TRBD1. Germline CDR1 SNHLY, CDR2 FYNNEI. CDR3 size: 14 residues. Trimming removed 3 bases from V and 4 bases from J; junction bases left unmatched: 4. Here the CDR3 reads CASSEGQATYGYTF. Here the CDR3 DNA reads TGTGCCAGCAGTGAGGGACAGGCAACCTATGGCTACACCTTC.

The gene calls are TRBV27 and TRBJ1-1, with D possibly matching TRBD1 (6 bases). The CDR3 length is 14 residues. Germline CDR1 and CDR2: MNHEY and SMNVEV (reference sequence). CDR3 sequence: CEMPPTQGSTEAFF. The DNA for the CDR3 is TGTGAAATGCCACCCACGCAGGGGAGTACTGAAGCTTTCTTT.

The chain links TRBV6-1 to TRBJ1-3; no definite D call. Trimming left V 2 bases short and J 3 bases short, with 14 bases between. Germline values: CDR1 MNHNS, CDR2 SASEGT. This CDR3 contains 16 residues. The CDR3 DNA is TGTGCCAGCAGTGAAACCTCCGGGGAAAGTGGAAACACCATATATTTT. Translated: CASSETSGESGNTIYF.

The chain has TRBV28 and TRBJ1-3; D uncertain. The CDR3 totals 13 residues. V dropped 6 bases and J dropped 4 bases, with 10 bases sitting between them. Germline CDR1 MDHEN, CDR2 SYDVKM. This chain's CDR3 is CASSPPRGNTIYF. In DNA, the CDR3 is TGTGCCAGCAGCCCCCCTAGGGGAAACACCATATATTTT.

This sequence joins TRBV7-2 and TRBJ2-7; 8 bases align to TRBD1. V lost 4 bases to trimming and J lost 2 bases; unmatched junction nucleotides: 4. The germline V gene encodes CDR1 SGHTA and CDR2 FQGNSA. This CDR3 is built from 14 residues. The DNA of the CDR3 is TGTGCCAGCAGCTCCGGACAGGGCCCCTACGAGCAGTACTTC. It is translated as CASSSGQGPYEQYF.

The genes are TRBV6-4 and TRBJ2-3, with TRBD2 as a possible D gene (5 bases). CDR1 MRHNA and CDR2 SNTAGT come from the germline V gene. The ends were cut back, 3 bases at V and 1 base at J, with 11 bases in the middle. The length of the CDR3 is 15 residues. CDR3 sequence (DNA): TGTGCCAGCAGTGATTTTAGCGCCGGCACAGATACGCAGTATTTT. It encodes CASSDFSAGTDTQYF.

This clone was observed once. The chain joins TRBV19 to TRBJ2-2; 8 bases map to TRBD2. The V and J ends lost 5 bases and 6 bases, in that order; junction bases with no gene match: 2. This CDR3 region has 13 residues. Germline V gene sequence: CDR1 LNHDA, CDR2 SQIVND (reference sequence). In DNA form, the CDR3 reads TGTGCCAGTAGTTCGGGGGGGCCCGGGGAGCTGTTTTTT. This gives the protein CASSSGGPGELFF.

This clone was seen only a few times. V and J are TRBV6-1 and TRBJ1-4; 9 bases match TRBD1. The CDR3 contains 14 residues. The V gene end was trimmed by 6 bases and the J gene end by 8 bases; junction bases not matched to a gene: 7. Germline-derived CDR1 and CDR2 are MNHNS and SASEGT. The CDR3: CASRDYRGHEKLFF. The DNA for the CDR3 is TGTGCCAGCAGGGATTACAGGGGGCACGAAAAACTGTTTTTT.

The CDR3 sequence: CASSPLAGGPDTQYF. CDR3 coding DNA: TGTGCCAGCTCACCACTGGCGGGGGGGCCCGATACGCAGTATTTT. The chain carries TRBV18 and TRBJ2-3; 9 positions agree with TRBD2. After removal of 1 base from V and 6 bases from J, the junction contained 5 bases not matched to a gene. Per germline, CDR1 KGHSH and CDR2 LQKENI. The CDR3 runs 15 residues.

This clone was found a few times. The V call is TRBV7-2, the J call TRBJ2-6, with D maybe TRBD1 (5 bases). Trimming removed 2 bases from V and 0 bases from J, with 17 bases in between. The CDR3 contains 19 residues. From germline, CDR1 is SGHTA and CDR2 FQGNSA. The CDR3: CASSLITGPSTSGANVLTF. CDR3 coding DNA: TGTGCCAGCAGCTTAATCACAGGTCCCTCTACCTCTGGGGCCAACGTCCTGACTTTC.

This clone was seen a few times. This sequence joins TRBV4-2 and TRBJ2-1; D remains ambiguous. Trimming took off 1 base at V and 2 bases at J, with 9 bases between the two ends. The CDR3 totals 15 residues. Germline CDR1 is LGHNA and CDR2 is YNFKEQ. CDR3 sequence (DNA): TGTGCCAGCAGCCAAGTCCATGGCCCCTACAATGAGCAGTTCTTC. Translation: CASSQVHGPYNEQFF.

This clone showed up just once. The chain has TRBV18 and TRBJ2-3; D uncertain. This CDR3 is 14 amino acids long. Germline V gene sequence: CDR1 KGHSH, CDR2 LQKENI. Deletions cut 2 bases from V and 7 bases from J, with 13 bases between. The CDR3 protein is CASSPGMGLNTQYF. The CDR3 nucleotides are TGTGCCAGCTCACCAGGTATGGGCCTGAATACGCAGTATTTT.

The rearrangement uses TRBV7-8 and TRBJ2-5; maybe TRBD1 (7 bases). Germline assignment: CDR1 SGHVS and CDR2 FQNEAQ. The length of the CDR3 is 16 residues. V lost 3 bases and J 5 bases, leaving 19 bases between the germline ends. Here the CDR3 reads CASSFAGGSAGETQYF. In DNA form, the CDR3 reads TGTGCCAGCAGCTTCGCAGGGGGGTCCGCCGGGGAGACCCAGTACTTC.

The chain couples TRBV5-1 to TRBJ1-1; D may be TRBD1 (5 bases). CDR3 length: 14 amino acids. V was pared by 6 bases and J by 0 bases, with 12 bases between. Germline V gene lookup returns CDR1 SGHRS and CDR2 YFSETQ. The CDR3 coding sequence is TGCGCCAGCACCGGGGGGGAACTGAACACTGAAGCTTTCTTT. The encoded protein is CASTGGELNTEAFF.

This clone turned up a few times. This CDR3 reads CASSLFTGKGDQPQHF. For the CDR3, the DNA is TGTGCCAGCAGTTTATTTACAGGGAAAGGTGATCAGCCCCAGCATTTT. The gene calls are TRBV28 and TRBJ1-5; D perhaps matches TRBD1 (6 bases). V lost 1 base and J 5 bases, leaving 15 bases between the germline ends. Per the germline V gene, CDR1 is MDHEN and CDR2 is SYDVKM. CDR3 length: 16 amino acids.

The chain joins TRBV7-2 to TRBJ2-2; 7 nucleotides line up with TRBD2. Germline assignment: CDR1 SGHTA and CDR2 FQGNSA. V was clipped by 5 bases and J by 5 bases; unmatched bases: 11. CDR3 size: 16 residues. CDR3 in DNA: TGTGCCAGCAGCCCCACTCACGGGACTACAACCGGGGAGCTGTTTTTT. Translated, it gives CASSPTHGTTTGELFF.

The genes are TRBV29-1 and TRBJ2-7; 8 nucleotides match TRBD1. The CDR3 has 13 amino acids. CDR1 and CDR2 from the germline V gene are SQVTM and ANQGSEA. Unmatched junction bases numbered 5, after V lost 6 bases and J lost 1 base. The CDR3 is CSVEDRESYEQYF. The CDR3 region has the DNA TGCAGCGTCGAGGACAGGGAATCCTACGAGCAGTACTTC.

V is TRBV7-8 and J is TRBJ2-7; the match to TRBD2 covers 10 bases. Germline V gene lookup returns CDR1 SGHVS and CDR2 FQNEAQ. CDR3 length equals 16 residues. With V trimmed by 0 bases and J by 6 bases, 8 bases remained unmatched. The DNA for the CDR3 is TGTGCCAGCAGCTTAGCGGGAAGCGGGGGGGCGGGCGAGCAGTACTTC. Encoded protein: CASSLAGSGGAGEQYF.

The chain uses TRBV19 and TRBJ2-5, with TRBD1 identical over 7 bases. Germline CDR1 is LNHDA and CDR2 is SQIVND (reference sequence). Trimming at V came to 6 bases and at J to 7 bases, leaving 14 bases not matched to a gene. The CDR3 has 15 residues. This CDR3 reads CASSPDPEGAGTQYF. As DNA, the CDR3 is TGTGCCAGTAGCCCCGACCCAGAGGGGGCGGGGACCCAGTACTTC.